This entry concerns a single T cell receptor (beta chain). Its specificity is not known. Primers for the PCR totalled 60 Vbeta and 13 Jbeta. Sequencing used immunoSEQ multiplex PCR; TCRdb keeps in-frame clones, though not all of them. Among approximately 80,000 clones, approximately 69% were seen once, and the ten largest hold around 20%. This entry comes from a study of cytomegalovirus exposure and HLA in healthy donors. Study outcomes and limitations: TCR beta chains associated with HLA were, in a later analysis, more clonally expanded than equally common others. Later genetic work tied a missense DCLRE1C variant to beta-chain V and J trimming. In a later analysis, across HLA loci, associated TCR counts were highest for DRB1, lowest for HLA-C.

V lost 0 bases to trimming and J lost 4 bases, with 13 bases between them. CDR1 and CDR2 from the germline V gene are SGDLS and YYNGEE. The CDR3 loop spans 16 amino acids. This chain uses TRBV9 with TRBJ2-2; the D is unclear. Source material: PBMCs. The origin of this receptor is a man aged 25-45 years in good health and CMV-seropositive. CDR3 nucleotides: TGTGCCAGCAGCGTAGTGGGCACCATAGGCACCGGGGAGCTGTTTTTT. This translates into CASSVVGTIGTGELFF.